A single T cell receptor (beta chain) is shown here with its context. Antigen unknown. The sample belongs to a study of early T cells in non-severe SARS-CoV-2 infection. The study's findings and limits: Matching with VDJdb favored anti-spike CD8 responses (missing private and CD4 specificities).

Individual cDNA molecules received unique molecular identifiers. A single record per CDR3 protein comes from TCRdb applying MiXCR to the 5' RACE reads. The sample records roughly 41,000 distinct CDR3 sequences, over 5% being singletons. The CDR3 is 18 amino acids. V lost 0 bases to trimming and J lost 8 bases; unmatched junction nucleotides: 14. The V gene's germline CDR1 is LGHNA and CDR2 YNFKEQ. The starting material was whole blood, obtained at baseline. The chain carries TRBV4-2 and TRBJ2-1, with 9 bases lining up with TRBD2. This receptor was identified in an adult who was a healthcare worker with PCR-confirmed SARS-CoV-2 infection or an uninfected control (not recorded which). For the CDR3, the DNA is TGTGCCAGCAGCCAAGATAGGCCTAGCGGGGCTCGTGAGTATGAGCAGTTCTTC. It specifies CASSQDRPSGAREYEQFF.